These 16 T cell receptor beta chains originate from one sample sequenced in a study of blood T cell repertoires in COVID-19. Using immunoSEQ multiplex PCR, the repertoire was profiled, and TCRdb retains in-frame clones only, with some absent. The sample consists of about 140,000 clones, more than 75% of them appearing once. Sequenced input: peripheral blood. The source of these receptors is a man of 80 years or more with acute or convalescent COVID-19.

The CDR3: CASSQDHPTAWNTIYF. The CDR3 coding sequence is TGCGCCAGCAGCCAAGATCACCCGACAGCCTGGAACACCATATATTTT. The chain combines TRBV4-3 with TRBJ1-3, with D perhaps matching TRBD1 (5 bases). Trimming pared 0 bases from V and 7 bases from J, leaving 16 bases between. From germline, CDR1 is LGHNA and CDR2 YSLEER. CDR3 size: 16 residues.

This chain joins TRBV6-5 and TRBJ2-5; 9 nucleotides align to TRBD1. This CDR3 region has 15 residues. J was trimmed by 2 bases and V by 3 bases; bases with no gene match: 4. CDR1 is MNHEY, CDR2 SVGAGI, per germline. The CDR3 region is CASSYSGQGQETQYF. CDR3 bases: TGTGCCAGCAGTTATTCAGGACAGGGGCAAGAGACCCAGTACTTC.

In this sample, this clone turned up a few times. This chain joins TRBV4-3 and TRBJ1-5; no definite D call. CDR1 is LGHNA and CDR2 is YSLEER in the germline V gene. CDR3 length: 16 amino acids. Trimming stripped 0 bases from V and 4 bases from J, with 13 bases between. DNA of the CDR3: TGCGCCAGCAGCCAAGATTTCCCCGGGAGAAATCAGCCCCAGCATTTT. Its protein is CASSQDFPGRNQPQHF.

This rearrangement joins TRBV3-1 (or the pseudogene TRBV3-2) to TRBJ2-3; possible D gene TRBD2, 5 bases. The CDR3 is 13 amino acids. Germline CDR1 LGHDT, CDR2 YNNKEL (reference sequence). Trimming cost V 0 bases and J 6 bases, with 7 bases left between them. CDR3 sequence reads: CASSQDPGDTQYF. In DNA form, the CDR3 reads TGTGCCAGCAGCCAAGACCCGGGGGATACGCAGTATTTT.

V usage is TRBV28 and J usage is TRBJ1-4, with D unresolved. Germline V CDR1 and CDR2: MDHEN, SYDVKM. The CDR3 consists of 11 residues. Between the trimmed V and J ends, which lost 6 bases and 6 bases, there was a span of 5 bases. The CDR3 loop is CASSNYEKLFF. The CDR3 bases are TGTGCCAGCAGCAATTATGAAAAACTGTTTTTT.

The V and J genes are TRBV6-2 or TRBV6-3 and TRBJ1-2, with D perhaps TRBD1 (6 bases). The CDR3 length is 13 residues. Trimming pared 5 bases from V and 4 bases from J, leaving 11 bases between. CDR1 MNHEY and CDR2 SVGEGT come from the germline V gene. CDR3 loop: CASSGTGIYGYTF. For the CDR3, the DNA is TGTGCCAGCAGTGGAACAGGGATCTATGGCTACACCTTC.

The rearrangement links TRBV5-5 to TRBJ2-7; perhaps TRBD1 as D (6 bases). CDR1 and CDR2 (germline): SGHKS, YYEKEE (reference sequence). Between the trimmed V and J ends, which lost 4 bases and 2 bases, there was a span of 16 bases. The CDR3 runs to 15 residues. CDR3 region: CASSDRRTATYEQYF. In DNA form, the CDR3 reads TGTGCCAGCAGCGACAGACGGACAGCAACCTACGAGCAGTACTTC.

CDR3 region: CASSQIQGEQYF. CDR3 bases: TGTGCCAGCAGCCAAATTCAGGGCGAGCAGTACTTC. This chain uses TRBV3-1 (or the pseudogene TRBV3-2) with TRBJ2-7; tentatively, D is TRBD1 (5 bases). This CDR3 comprises 12 residues. Germline assignment: CDR1 LGHDT and CDR2 YNNKEL (reference sequence). Trimming stripped 2 bases from V and 6 bases from J, with 8 bases between.

The chain couples TRBV11-1 to TRBJ1-2; TRBD1 matches at 9 bases. CDR1 is SGHAT, CDR2 FQDESV, per germline (reference sequence). CDR3 length: 14 residues. J gave up 5 bases and V 5 bases, and 6 bases lay outside the gene matches. The CDR3 sequence is CASSRTGVPYGYTF. In nucleotides, the CDR3 is TGTGCCAGCAGCAGGACAGGGGTCCCTTATGGCTACACCTTC.

The chain recombines TRBV29-1 with TRBJ2-2; D gene ambiguous. Per germline, CDR1 SQVTM and CDR2 ANQGSEA. The CDR3 covers 13 residues. Trimming stripped 2 bases from V and 0 bases from J, with 4 bases between. The CDR3 region has the DNA TGCAGCGTTGAAACTCCGAACACCGGGGAGCTGTTTTTT. Protein: CSVETPNTGELFF.

V is TRBV10-3 and J is TRBJ1-1; 8 nucleotides agree with TRBD1. Trimming at V came to 0 bases and at J to 10 bases, leaving 10 bases not matched to a gene. The CDR3 covers 15 residues. Germline V gene lookup returns CDR1 ENHRY and CDR2 SYGVKD. Here the CDR3 reads CAISESAGGEVGAFF. CDR3 DNA: TGTGCCATCAGTGAGTCGGCAGGGGGCGAAGTTGGAGCTTTCTTT.

The chain joins TRBV2 to TRBJ1-6, with D unresolved. Between the trimmed V and J ends, which lost 11 bases and 10 bases, there was a span of 21 bases. CDR1 and CDR2 from the germline V gene are SNHLY and FYNNEI. This CDR3 region has 14 residues. The CDR3 protein is CASREPGKKSPLHF. The CDR3 DNA sequence: TGTGCCTCACGCGAGCCGGGGAAGAAGTCACCCCTCCACTTT.

This clone occurred once. V gene TRBV7-9 combines with J gene TRBJ1-4; D gene ambiguous. Trimming took off 4 bases at V and 8 bases at J, with 11 bases between the two ends. This CDR3 is built from 13 residues. Per germline, CDR1 SEHNR and CDR2 FQNEAQ (reference sequence). The CDR3 protein is CASSSTVGEKLFF. The CDR3 DNA sequence: TGTGCCAGCAGCTCCACAGTGGGCGAAAAACTGTTTTTT.

The V and J genes are TRBV7-6 and TRBJ2-1; tentatively, D is TRBD2 (6 bases). The V gene lost 5 bases and the J gene lost 5 bases, with 16 bases spanning the gap. The CDR3 loop spans 15 amino acids. Germline CDR1 SGHVS, CDR2 FNYEAQ. The CDR3 bases are TGTGCCAGCAGCCAGCGACCCGGGGGAGACAATGAGCAGTTCTTC. Protein product: CASSQRPGGDNEQFF.

Points on this clone: The sample has other DNA sequences that encode this CDR3 too. The V gene is TRBV9, the J gene TRBJ1-2; tentative D call: TRBD1 (5 bases). Looked up from germline, CDR1 is SGDLS and CDR2 is YYNGEE. The germline V and J ends were trimmed by 3 bases and 3 bases, with 12 bases remaining between them. CDR3 length equals 14 residues. In DNA, the CDR3 is TGTGCCAGCAGCGGAGGAGGGACGGACTATGGCTACACCTTC. It specifies CASSGGGTDYGYTF.

The chain joins TRBV4-3 to TRBJ2-3; no clear D. The CDR3 is 12 amino acids. CDR1 and CDR2 (germline): LGHNA, YSLEER. V lost 3 bases to trimming and J lost 6 bases, with 7 bases between them. CDR3 sequence (DNA): TGCGCCAGCAGCCAGCCCGGGGATACGCAGTATTTT. This gives the protein CASSQPGDTQYF.